This T cell receptor (beta chain) is drawn from a study of cytomegalovirus exposure and HLA in healthy donors. 13 Jbeta primers and 60 Vbeta primers were used for the PCR. The data were produced by immunoSEQ multiplex PCR, yet TCRdb's version contains in-frame clones alone and is incomplete. This table holds about 77,000 clones, about four fifths found once. Germline CDR1 and CDR2: SGHAT and FQDESV (reference sequence). Germline trimming cut 1 base from V and 1 base from J; bases unmatched to any gene: 4. The length of the CDR3 is 18 residues. Concerning this clone: The antigen is undetermined.

Findings and limits, study-wide: Productive rates of about 87% or about 30% were seen for most TCR beta V segments in an earlier analysis.

This chain joins TRBV11-1 and TRBJ2-1; 13 positions match TRBD2. The source is a man in his forties or fifties in good health and CMV-seronegative. The sample consisted of PBMCs. The CDR3 here is CASSLGTSGSWSYNEQFF. The CDR3 DNA sequence: TGTGCCAGCAGCTTAGGGACTAGCGGGAGTTGGTCCTACAATGAGCAGTTCTTC.